The 5 T cell receptor beta chains in this list originate from one sample, sequenced in a study of regulatory T cells in long-lasting Graves disease. Building the TCR beta libraries relied on iRepertoire HTBI primers, and CDR3 regions underwent Arm-PCR. MiXCR, applied by TCRdb to the multiplex PCR reads, yields one record per CDR3 protein. The table lists about 400,000 distinct CDR3 sequences, roughly 20% of them singletons. The time point is: persistent/refractory GD, antithyroid drugs over 5 years with positive TRAb. From RNA extracted from PBMCs, the TCR library was made. Material: peripheral blood mononuclear cells (PBMCs), obtained when the disease was refractory, from a patient treated with antithyroid drugs. These TCRs come from a female donor with Graves disease.

CDR3 loop: CSARDFRGWKAFF. DNA of the CDR3: TGCAGTGCTAGAGATTTCAGGGGTTGGAAAGCTTTCTTT. This chain links TRBV20-1 with TRBJ1-1, with a weak D call TRBD1 (6 bases). The CDR3 is 13 residues long. V was pared by 0 bases and J by 9 bases, with 14 bases between. CDR1 and CDR2 (germline): DFQATT, SNEGSKA (reference sequence).

As to this clonotype: Given a much more abundant clone one base away, this may be a read error. The chain is built from TRBV20-1 and TRBJ1-2; TRBD1 is a possible D gene (6 bases). This CDR3 comprises 13 residues. The germline gives CDR1 DFQATT, CDR2 SNEGSKA (reference sequence). V dropped 6 bases and J dropped 6 bases, with 17 bases sitting between them. The CDR3 loop reads CSAGEGRGHGYTF. The CDR3 DNA reads TGCAGTGCCGGAGAAGGCAGGGGTCATGGCTACACCTTC.

Ten or more counts support this clonotype. The rearrangement links TRBV29-1 to TRBJ1-1, with D unresolved. The CDR3 has 13 residues. Germline CDR1 and CDR2: SQVTM and ANQGSEA. Trimming left V 7 bases short and J 10 bases short, with 22 bases between. CDR3: CSAVLGRQAGAFF. The DNA of the CDR3 is TGCAGCGCGGTCCTCGGCCGCCAAGCTGGAGCTTTCTTT.

This clonotype was recorded many times. In DNA form, the CDR3 reads TGTGCCTGGAGGCAGGGGGCAGGAGGCTACACCTTC. Its protein product is CAWRQGAGGYTF. This chain links TRBV30 with TRBJ1-2; 8 bases align to TRBD1. CDR3 length equals 12 residues. From germline, CDR1 is GTSNPN and CDR2 SVGIG (reference sequence). The J segment lost 8 bases and the V segment lost 3 bases, leaving 5 bases of the junction unmatched.

This clonotype was seen a few times. The chain employs TRBV9 and TRBJ2-7; 10 bases map to TRBD2. Trimming took 2 bases from V and 5 from J; bases not matched to a gene: 13. Per the germline V gene, CDR1 is SGDLS and CDR2 is YYNGEE. This CDR3 region has 17 residues. CDR3 sequence: CASSVPPLAGVLDEQYF. DNA for the CDR3: TGTGCCAGCAGCGTCCCCCCCCTAGCGGGAGTTCTCGACGAGCAGTACTTC.